This entry lists 24 T cell receptor beta chains sequenced from one sample in a study of T cells in Graves' hyperthyroidism and ophthalmopathy. RNA transcripts provided the source from which TCR beta CDR3 regions were amplified. Using the HTBI primer set, a first-round RT-PCR was run on the TCR CDR3. Using its own MiXCR run on the multiplex PCR reads, TCRdb lists one record per CDR3 protein. Of approximately 560,000 distinct CDR3 sequences in the sample, about 45% were seen once. The sequencing input was peripheral blood or thyroid tissue (not recorded which). All receptors come from a woman aged 18 to 35 with Graves' hyperthyroidism.

This chain joins TRBV2 and TRBJ1-2, with D possibly TRBD1 on 6 matching bases. Germline V gene sequence: CDR1 SNHLY, CDR2 FYNNEI. The CDR3 is 15 residues long. V was clipped by 2 bases and J by 4 bases, with 14 bases between them. DNA for the CDR3: TGTGCCAGCAGTGAAACCTACAGGGAATTCTATGGCTACACCTTC. It is translated as CASSETYREFYGYTF.

Details on this clonotype: A much larger clone is a single base away; this may be a read error. V gene TRBV10-3 combines with J gene TRBJ1-6; the match to TRBD1 covers 9 bases. After removal of 10 bases from V and 10 bases from J, the junction contained 8 bases not matched to a gene. The CDR3 sequence is 13 residues long. Germline lookup yields CDR1 ENHRY and CDR2 SYGVKD. The CDR3 reads CASRDREKSPLHF. Here the CDR3 DNA reads TGTGCCAGCAGGGACAGGGAGAAATCACCCCTCCACTTT.

The sample holds many counts of this clonotype. The chain joins TRBV24-1 to TRBJ1-2, with a possible D match to TRBD1 (5 bases). The CDR3 runs to 14 residues. The germline gives CDR1 KGHDR, CDR2 SFDVKD. V lost 0 bases to trimming and J lost 2 bases, with 6 bases between them. The CDR3 nucleotides read TGTGCCACCAGTGATTTGAACAGGAACTATGGCTACACCTTC. Its protein product is CATSDLNRNYGYTF.

The chain is built from TRBV29-1 and TRBJ1-2; D may be TRBD1 (6 bases). V was cut by 7 bases and J by 2 bases, with 17 bases left in between. Germline values: CDR1 SQVTM, CDR2 ANQGSEA. The length of the CDR3 is 14 residues. DNA of the CDR3: TGCAGCGCTTCCAGGGGAAGGGGCAACTATGGCTACACCTTC. This sequence encodes CSASRGRGNYGYTF.

The chain recombines TRBV5-4 with TRBJ1-2, with 8 nucleotides matching TRBD1. Germline lookup yields CDR1 SGHNT and CDR2 YYREEE (reference sequence). Germline trimming cut 4 bases from V and 4 bases from J; bases unmatched to any gene: 9. This CDR3 is built from 15 residues. CDR3 in amino acids: CASSRPGRGLYGYTF. The CDR3 DNA reads as TGTGCCAGCAGCCGCCCTGGCAGGGGGCTCTATGGCTACACCTTC.

This clonotype appeared a single time. The V gene is TRBV2, the J gene TRBJ2-3; D is unresolved. In germline, CDR1 is SNHLY, CDR2 FYNNEI. The CDR3 contains 12 residues. V lost 4 bases and J lost 6, with 8 bases in between. The CDR3 region has the DNA TGTGCCAGCAGTGGCTTGGGGGATACGCAGTATTTT. Translation gives CASSGLGDTQYF. Together with reference TRBV2 and TRBJ2-3, the CDR3 gives the full variable domain: EPEVTQTPSHQVTQMGQEVILRCVPISNHLYFYWYRQILGQKVEFLVSFYNNEISEKSEIFDDQFSVERPDGSNFTLKIRSTKLEDSAMYFCASSGLGDTQYFGPGTRLTVL.

J is TRBJ1-3 and V is TRBV7-2; D gene unclear. CDR1 and CDR2 from the germline V gene are SGHTA and FQGNSA. This CDR3 spans 16 amino acids. Trimming took 1 base from V and 0 from J, leaving 10 bases between them. CDR3 bases: TGTGCCAGCAGCTTAGACAGACCCGACTCTGGAAACACCATATATTTT. Residues: CASSLDRPDSGNTIYF.

About this clonotype: This may come from a read error, since a much larger clone is one base off. The J gene is TRBJ2-5, the V gene TRBV2; 7 positions agree with TRBD2. From germline, CDR1 is SNHLY and CDR2 FYNNEI. The J segment lost 9 bases and the V segment lost 7 bases, leaving 5 bases of the junction unmatched. CDR3 length: 11 residues. This CDR3 reads CASIGREAQYF. The CDR3 region has the DNA TGTGCCAGCATCGGACGGGAGGCCCAGTACTTC.

The chain employs TRBV25-1 and TRBJ2-7; 9 bases are shared with TRBD2. Germline CDR1 MGHDK, CDR2 SYGVNS. CDR3 length: 11 amino acids. This CDR3 reads CASGSRHEQYF. CDR3 in DNA: TGTGCTAGCGGGAGCCGCCACGAGCAGTACTTC.

J is TRBJ1-3 and V is TRBV20-1, with a weak D call TRBD1 (6 bases). V gave up 0 bases and J gave up 5 bases, with 11 bases separating them. Germline assignment: CDR1 DFQATT and CDR2 SNEGSKA (reference sequence). The CDR3 is made up of 14 amino acids. The chain's CDR3 is CSARDGGLRNTIYF. The CDR3 DNA reads as TGCAGTGCTAGAGACGGGGGGCTACGAAACACCATATATTTT.

This rearrangement joins TRBV7-8 to TRBJ1-4, with D unclear. V shed 4 bases and J shed 5 bases, with 11 bases lying between them. The CDR3 runs to 14 residues. The V gene's germline CDR1 is SGHVS and CDR2 FQNEAQ. The CDR3 sequence is CASSSGRGNEKLFF. The CDR3, as DNA: TGTGCCAGCAGCTCAGGACGGGGAAATGAAAAACTGTTTTTT.

To note about this clonotype: Likely a read error: the CDR3 ends without its conserved phenylalanine or tryptophan. V and J are TRBV24-1 and TRBJ2-7; TRBD2 is a possible D gene (5 bases). Trimming cost V 11 bases and J 2 bases, with 18 bases left between them. CDR3 length: 14 residues. Germline V gene sequence: CDR1 KGHDR, CDR2 SFDVKD. Here the CDR3 reads CASQVGRGTYEQYL. The CDR3 DNA reads TGTGCCAGCCAGGTGGGGAGAGGGACCTACGAGCAGTACCTC.

This rearrangement joins TRBV19 to TRBJ1-2; TRBD1 is a possible D gene (5 bases). With 6 bases removed from V and 8 bases from J, the gap between germline ends came to 16 bases. The germline V gene has CDR1 LNHDA and CDR2 SQIVND (reference sequence). The length of the CDR3 is 13 residues. Here the CDR3 DNA reads TGTGCCAGTAGCGTGAATGGACACTCGGGCTACACCTTC. Protein product: CASSVNGHSGYTF.

V usage is TRBV20-1 and J usage is TRBJ2-5, with TRBD2 matching 7 bases. CDR1 DFQATT and CDR2 SNEGSKA come from the germline V gene (reference sequence). This CDR3 is built from 15 residues. Trimming at V came to 1 base and at J to 2 bases, leaving 7 bases not matched to a gene. The CDR3 region is CSARGPVGGQETQYF. CDR3 sequence (DNA): TGCAGTGCTAGAGGCCCAGTGGGAGGGCAAGAGACCCAGTACTTC.

V usage is TRBV2 and J usage is TRBJ2-2; D may be TRBD1 (6 bases). Germline lookup yields CDR1 SNHLY and CDR2 FYNNEI. The CDR3 sequence is 14 residues long. Trimming took off 4 bases at V and 10 bases at J, with 16 bases between the two ends. The CDR3 region is CASSGGRGHAELFF. The CDR3 nucleotides are TGTGCCAGCAGTGGGGGCAGGGGACACGCGGAGCTGTTTTTT.

The sample holds many counts of this clonotype. V and J are TRBV29-1 and TRBJ2-5; D may be TRBD2 (5 bases). The CDR3 sequence is 14 residues long. Trimming cost V 4 bases and J 2 bases, with 14 bases left between them. Germline CDR1 and CDR2: SQVTM and ANQGSEA. The CDR3 nucleotides are TGCAGCGTTGGTTCGCGGGCGAAACAAGAGACCCAGTACTTC. Its protein is CSVGSRAKQETQYF.

This clonotype was seen at least ten times. The V gene is TRBV19, the J gene TRBJ2-5; the match to TRBD1 covers 8 bases. The CDR3 is 13 amino acids. The V gene end was trimmed by 5 bases and the J gene end by 5 bases; junction bases not matched to a gene: 4. CDR1 is LNHDA and CDR2 is SQIVND in the germline V gene (reference sequence). In DNA, the CDR3 is TGTGCCAGTAGTGAATGGACAGGGGAGACCCAGTACTTC. It codes for CASSEWTGETQYF.

This clonotype appeared a single time. V usage is TRBV6-1 and J usage is TRBJ1-3; 7 bases map to TRBD1. This CDR3 region has 15 residues. After removal of 3 bases from V and 4 bases from J, the junction contained 6 bases not matched to a gene. Germline V gives CDR1 MNHNS, CDR2 SASEGT. The DNA for the CDR3 is TGTGCCAGCAGTGAGGGGGGACAGAAAGGAAACACCATATATTTT. This translates into CASSEGGQKGNTIYF.

This clonotype was seen more than once but under ten times. This CDR3 reads CASSMGLTSTGELFF. The CDR3 DNA is TGTGCCAGTAGTATGGGGCTAACTAGCACCGGGGAGCTGTTTTTT. The J gene is TRBJ2-2, the V gene TRBV19, with D perhaps being TRBD1 or TRBD2 (5 bases each). V shed 3 bases and J shed 4 bases, with 12 bases lying between them. The CDR3 length is 15 residues. CDR1 LNHDA and CDR2 SQIVND come from the germline V gene (reference sequence).

This clonotype was seen many times. The CDR3 DNA follows: TGTGCCAGCAGTGAGTCGTGGGTCGGTGGTTCACCCCTCCACTTT. Translation: CASSESWVGGSPLHF. The chain uses TRBV25-1 and TRBJ1-6; D gene uncertain. CDR1 is MGHDK, CDR2 SYGVNS, per germline. The CDR3 loop spans 15 amino acids. Trimming took off 3 bases at V and 9 bases at J, with 15 bases between the two ends.

CDR3 bases: TGTGCCATCAGTAGACAGATCCCGGCCACCGGGGAGCTGTTTTTT. Protein product: CAISRQIPATGELFF. The chain employs TRBV10-3 and TRBJ2-2; TRBD1 might be the D (5 bases). The CDR3 runs to 15 residues. Trimming took off 5 bases at V and 4 bases at J, with 14 bases between the two ends. Germline V gene data show CDR1 as ENHRY and CDR2 as SYGVKD.

This clonotype turned up a few times. The genes are TRBV6-5 and TRBJ2-7; a possible D gene is TRBD1 (5 bases). Germline-derived CDR1 and CDR2 are MNHEY and SVGAGI. This CDR3 spans 13 amino acids. Deletions cut 8 bases from V and 2 bases from J, with 13 bases between. CDR3 residues: CASGFSGTYEQYF. The CDR3 DNA reads as TGTGCCAGCGGGTTCTCAGGGACCTACGAGCAGTACTTC.

In this sample, this clonotype turned up many times. The chain is built from TRBV20-1 and TRBJ2-5; 10 bases match TRBD2. The CDR3 totals 14 residues. The V gene end was trimmed by 6 bases and the J gene end by 4 bases; junction bases not matched to a gene: 8. CDR1 DFQATT and CDR2 SNEGSKA come from the germline V gene (reference sequence). CDR3 region: CSAPRVAGGETQYF. CDR3 coding DNA: TGCAGTGCCCCTCGGGTAGCGGGAGGAGAGACCCAGTACTTC.

The chain employs TRBV20-1 and TRBJ1-1; no clear D. This CDR3 has 14 amino acids. The germline V gene encodes CDR1 DFQATT and CDR2 SNEGSKA (reference sequence). Deletions cut 1 base from V and 5 bases from J, with 14 bases between. The CDR3 reads CSARVGQEETEAFF. DNA for the CDR3: TGCAGTGCTAGAGTTGGGCAGGAGGAGACTGAAGCTTTCTTT.